This T cell receptor (beta chain) was identified in a study of blood T cell repertoires in COVID-19. Study as a whole: The United States, Italy and Spain provided the acute and convalescent COVID-19 samples. PBMCs, B-cell-depleted T cells, or T cells provided the cDNA or gDNA that made up the material.

This clone was counted a few times. Trimming shortened V by 7 bases and J by 0 bases, and 12 bases separated the two germline ends. The CDR3 loop spans 14 amino acids. Germline CDR1 reads MNHEY; CDR2 reads SVGAGI. Original processing methods: Amplification of reference gene primers was used by the study to estimate nucleated cell counts. The assay was immunoSEQ multiplex PCR, and TCRdb's table has in-frame clones only and misses some. The V and J calls and clone size are taken from that table; D and trimming were inferred from the DNA. Of more than 80,000 clones detected, about two thirds appear once; the ten largest clones hold roughly 25%.

Sequenced material: peripheral blood. This receptor was obtained from a woman in her fifties or sixties in a cohort sampled during active or convalescent COVID-19. The chain recombines TRBV6-5 with TRBJ1-1; D is uncertain. CDR3 loop: CASTAGRMNTEAFF. The CDR3 DNA sequence: TGTGCCAGCACCGCTGGGAGAATGAACACTGAAGCTTTCTTT.